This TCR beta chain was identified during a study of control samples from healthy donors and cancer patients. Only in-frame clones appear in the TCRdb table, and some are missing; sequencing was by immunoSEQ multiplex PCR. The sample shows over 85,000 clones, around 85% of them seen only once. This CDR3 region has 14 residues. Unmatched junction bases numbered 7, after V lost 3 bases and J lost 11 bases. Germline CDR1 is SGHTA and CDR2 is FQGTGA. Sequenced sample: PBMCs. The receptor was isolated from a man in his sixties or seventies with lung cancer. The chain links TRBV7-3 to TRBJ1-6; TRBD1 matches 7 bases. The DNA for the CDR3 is TGTGCCAGCAGCTTGACAGGGATGGGTCCACCCCTCCACTTT. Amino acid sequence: CASSLTGMGPPLHF.